This T cell receptor beta chain derives from a study of shared clonotypes between healthy human individuals. General study results and limits: It was the non-shared clonotypes that had lower generation probabilities than clonotypes shared by all four donors.

Assay used: immunoSEQ multiplex PCR; TCRdb lists only in-frame clones, some missing. The sample shows about 980,000 clones, approximately 80% of them seen only once. Germline CDR1 SGHRS, CDR2 YFSETQ. The V segment lost 0 bases and the J segment 7 bases; nucleotides outside the gene matches: 0. The CDR3 is 13 amino acids. Details on this clone: Antigen: not known.

The chain carries TRBV5-1 and TRBJ1-2; 10 nucleotides line up with TRBD1. Sequencing was done on a sample of memory CD4+ T cells sorted from blood. Subset given: CD45RA-negative fraction. The sequence was obtained from a man between 18 and 35 years old in good health. CDR3 nucleotides: TGCGCCAGCAGCTTGGGGGACAGGGGTGGCTACACCTTC. It codes for CASSLGDRGGYTF.